These 14 T cell receptor beta chains share one sample of origin, sequenced in a study of blood T cell repertoires in COVID-19. The repertoire was sequenced with immunoSEQ multiplex PCR; TCRdb's copy has only in-frame clones and lacks some. The profile shows around 250,000 clones, about 88% of them singletons. The sample was peripheral blood. Receptors were obtained from a woman aged 70 to 79 with active or convalescent COVID-19.

The chain carries TRBV10-2 and TRBJ1-1; unclear D gene. Germline values: CDR1 WSHSY, CDR2 SAAADI. The CDR3 sequence is 14 residues long. V lost 2 bases, J lost 1 base, and 8 bases lay in between. This CDR3 reads CASSENGGNTEAFF. The DNA for the CDR3 is TGCGCCAGCAGTGAGAATGGAGGGAACACTGAAGCTTTCTTT.

For the CDR3, the DNA is TGCGCCAGCAGCCAAGGGGACAGGAGGAACACCGGGGAGCTGTTTTTT. It is translated as CASSQGDRRNTGELFF. The chain couples TRBV4-3 to TRBJ2-2, with TRBD1 matching 8 bases. Germline V gene data show CDR1 as LGHNA and CDR2 as YSLEER. The CDR3 consists of 16 residues. V trimming: 1 base; J trimming: 1 base; junction bases outside the gene matches: 2.

A word on this clone: Additional DNA sequences in this sample encode the identical CDR3. The genes are TRBV9 and TRBJ1-1; D might be TRBD1 (5 bases). V gave up 3 bases and J gave up 1 base, with 7 bases separating them. This CDR3 spans 13 amino acids. Per the germline V gene, CDR1 is SGDLS and CDR2 is YYNGEE. The chain's CDR3 is CASSAQGNTEAFF. CDR3 nucleotide sequence: TGTGCCAGCAGCGCCCAGGGGAACACTGAAGCTTTCTTT. Full variable domain (missing parts from reference TRBV9 and TRBJ1-1): DSGVTQTPKHLITATGQRVTLRCSPRSGDLSVYWYQQSLDQGLQFLIQYYNGEERAKGNILERFSAQQFPDLHSELNLSSLELGDSALYFCASSAQGNTEAFFGQGTRLTVV.

The V and J genes are TRBV29-1 and TRBJ1-1; D gene uncertain. The V gene lost 7 bases and the J gene lost 3 bases, with 15 bases spanning the gap. The length of the CDR3 is 13 residues. In germline, CDR1 is SQVTM, CDR2 ANQGSEA. CDR3 amino acids: CSGWRVLHTEAFF. In nucleotides, the CDR3 is TGCAGCGGATGGAGGGTATTACACACTGAAGCTTTCTTT.

The CDR3 protein is CASSQDGTGLAPPNPGELFF. The CDR3 bases are TGTGCCAGCAGCCAAGATGGTACGGGACTAGCGCCCCCGAATCCCGGGGAGCTGTTTTTT. This chain uses TRBV4-2 with TRBJ2-2; 10 bases agree with TRBD2. Germline V gene lookup returns CDR1 LGHNA and CDR2 YNFKEQ. Trimming at V came to 0 bases and at J to 6 bases, leaving 16 bases not matched to a gene. This CDR3 is built from 20 residues.

J is TRBJ2-2 and V is TRBV9; 8 nucleotides match TRBD2. CDR3 length: 15 amino acids. The J segment lost 9 bases and the V segment lost 4 bases, leaving 11 bases of the junction unmatched. CDR1 is SGDLS, CDR2 YYNGEE, per germline. The CDR3 is CASSSPGLERRELFF. The CDR3, as DNA: TGTGCCAGCAGCTCCCCGGGACTAGAGAGGCGGGAGCTGTTTTTT.

The V call is TRBV3-1 (or the pseudogene TRBV3-2), the J call TRBJ1-2; D might be TRBD1 (6 bases). The CDR3 consists of 15 residues. The V end was cut by 0 bases, the J end by 7 bases, with 15 bases between. CDR1 is LGHDT, CDR2 YNNKEL, per germline (reference sequence). The CDR3 region is CASSQEGARRSGYTF. The CDR3, as DNA: TGTGCCAGCAGCCAAGAGGGGGCCAGGAGGAGTGGCTACACCTTC.

The V call is TRBV6-5, the J call TRBJ1-2; TRBD1 matches 9 bases. After removal of 6 bases from V and 6 bases from J, the junction contained 8 bases not matched to a gene. CDR3 size: 14 residues. Germline CDR1 and CDR2: MNHEY and SVGAGI. The DNA of the CDR3 is TGTGCCAGCAGAGTCTCCGGGACAGGGCATGGCTACACCTTC. Translation gives CASRVSGTGHGYTF.

CDR3: CASSLGSNQGYEQYF. CDR3 in DNA: TGTGCCAGCAGCTTAGGTTCCAATCAGGGGTACGAGCAGTACTTC. The chain joins TRBV11-2 to TRBJ2-7, with a weak D call TRBD1 (6 bases). Germline-derived CDR1 and CDR2 are SGHAT and FQNNGV. Trimming took 1 base from V and 4 from J, leaving 14 bases between them. The CDR3 runs to 15 residues.

V usage is TRBV6-6 and J usage is TRBJ2-2; D ambiguous. The CDR3 contains 15 residues. Germline V gene lookup returns CDR1 MNHNY and CDR2 SVGAGI (reference sequence). With 4 bases removed from V and 1 base from J, the gap between germline ends came to 10 bases. The CDR3 bases are TGTGCCAGCAGTTCGTGGCAGATGAACACCGGGGAGCTGTTTTTT. Its protein product is CASSSWQMNTGELFF.

This rearrangement joins TRBV5-6 to TRBJ2-6; D unresolved. CDR1 is SGHDT, CDR2 YYEEEE, per germline. The length of the CDR3 is 15 residues. Trimming took off 5 bases at V and 2 bases at J, with 11 bases between the two ends. DNA for the CDR3: TGTGCCAGCAGATTCCGGGTTCCTGGGGCCAACGTCCTGACTTTC. It translates to CASRFRVPGANVLTF.

The rearrangement uses TRBV6-2 or TRBV6-3 and TRBJ1-5; tentatively, D is TRBD1 (6 bases). The CDR3 sequence is 16 residues long. The germline V and J ends were trimmed by 6 bases and 1 base, with 16 bases remaining between them. CDR1 and CDR2 from the germline V gene are MNHEY and SVGEGT. CDR3 residues: CASSLRGTGSNQPQHF. CDR3 DNA sequence: TGTGCCAGCAGCCTGAGAGGAACAGGGAGCAATCAGCCCCAGCATTTT.

The rearrangement joins TRBV7-2 to TRBJ2-1; D may be TRBD1 (6 bases). V lost 5 bases, J lost 9 bases, and 17 bases lay in between. CDR1 is SGHTA, CDR2 FQGNSA, per germline. CDR3 length: 14 amino acids. CDR3 protein: CASSLDRTQGEQFF. Written as DNA, the CDR3 is TGTGCCAGCAGCCTAGACAGGACCCAGGGTGAGCAGTTCTTC.

This clone has just a few counts. The chain recombines TRBV6-5 with TRBJ1-4; D perhaps matches TRBD1 (6 bases). Trimming pared 4 bases from V and 4 bases from J, leaving 10 bases between. Germline V gene data show CDR1 as MNHEY and CDR2 as SVGAGI. CDR3 length: 14 residues. The DNA for the CDR3 is TGTGCCAGCAGTTTCGGACAGCATAATGAAAAACTGTTTTTT. Its translation: CASSFGQHNEKLFF.